This TCR beta chain was identified in a study of OX40 agonist ivuxolimab in advanced cancers. Study at large: Patients got intravenous ivuxolimab at 0.01 to 10 mg/kg every 2 weeks.

Findings and limits, study-wide: Partly responding patients at 0.1-3.0 mg/kg showed some of the smallest clonal expansion. In CD8+ T cells, expanded clones were on average more numerous than in CD4+.

This CDR3 spans 12 amino acids. V dropped 2 bases and J dropped 6 bases, with 6 bases sitting between them. CDR1 and CDR2 from the germline V gene are MNHEY and SMNVEV (reference sequence). The method was immunoSEQ multiplex PCR; TCRdb's version includes in-frame clones alone and lacks a portion of them. The data show 45,000 or so clones, 89% seen once. Comments on this clone: What it binds is not known.

Sequences were derived from CD4+ or CD8+ T cells sorted from blood, sampled in a trial of the OX40 agonist ivuxolimab. The TCR was taken from an adult with an advanced solid tumor such as melanoma, head and neck, liver or kidney cancer. This chain joins TRBV27 and TRBJ2-3; weak D call: TRBD2 (6 bases). The chain's CDR3 is CASSLGGDTQYF. CDR3 DNA: TGTGCCAGCAGTTTAGGAGGGGATACGCAGTATTTT.